This note documents a single T cell receptor beta chain sequence. What it binds is not known. This record comes from a study of shared clonotypes between healthy human individuals. Findings and caveats of the study: Sharing of clonotypes among donors was expected to vary with sequencing depth. Among four donors, roughly 5% of naive CD4 clonotypes were found in common. Genetic and exposure-history diversity was limited by the few donors.

TCRdb keeps only in-frame clones here, not all; method: immunoSEQ multiplex PCR. The repertoire includes 2 million to 2.5 million clones, roughly 93% of them detected once, and more than 0.35% sits in the top ten. This CDR3 region has 15 residues. Germline V lookup: CDR1 MNHNS, CDR2 SASEGT. The ends lost 3 bases at V and 8 bases at J; junction bases unmatched: 8. The chain recombines TRBV6-1 with TRBJ2-1, with 9 bases fitting TRBD2. The sequence came from a man younger than 35 in good health. Some clones in this sample may be carry-over from other donors' samples. The sequenced sample consisted of naive CD4+ T cells from PBMCs. Subset denoted: CD45RA+ positively selected. Written as DNA, the CDR3 is TGTGCCAGCAGTGAGACTAGCGGTACGGTCTATGAGCAGTTCTTC. Its protein is CASSETSGTVYEQFF.